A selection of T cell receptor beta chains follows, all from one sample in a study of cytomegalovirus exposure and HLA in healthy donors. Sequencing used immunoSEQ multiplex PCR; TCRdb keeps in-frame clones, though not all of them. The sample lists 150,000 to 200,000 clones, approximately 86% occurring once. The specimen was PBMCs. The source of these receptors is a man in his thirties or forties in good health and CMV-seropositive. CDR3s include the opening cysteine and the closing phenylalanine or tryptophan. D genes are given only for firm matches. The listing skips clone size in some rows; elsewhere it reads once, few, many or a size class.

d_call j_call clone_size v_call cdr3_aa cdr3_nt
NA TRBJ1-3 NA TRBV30 CAWRMGNSGNTIYF TGTGCCTGGAGGATGGGGAACTCTGGAAACACCATATATTTT
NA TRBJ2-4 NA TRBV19 CASSMFQKNIQYF TGTGCCAGTAGTATGTTTCAAAAAAACATTCAGTACTTC
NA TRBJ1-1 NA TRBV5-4 CASSYALNTEAFF TGTGCCAGCAGCTACGCCTTGAACACTGAAGCTTTCTTT
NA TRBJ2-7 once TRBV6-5 CASRGSTYEQYF TGTGCCAGCAGAGGGTCGACCTACGAGCAGTACTTC
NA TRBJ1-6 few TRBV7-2 CASSSRPSPLHF TGTGCCAGCAGCTCCCGGCCTTCACCCCTCCACTTT
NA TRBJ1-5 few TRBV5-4 CASSLGPDQPQHF TGTGCCAGCAGCTTGGGGCCCGATCAGCCCCAGCATTTT
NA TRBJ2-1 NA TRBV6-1 CASRRNDEQFF TGTGCCAGCAGGAGAAATGATGAGCAGTTCTTC
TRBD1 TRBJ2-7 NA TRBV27 CASSFRRGHLYEQYF TGTGCCAGCAGTTTCCGTAGGGGGCACCTCTACGAGCAGTACTTC
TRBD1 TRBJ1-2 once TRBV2 CASSLGTGLNYGYTF TGTGCCAGCAGTCTAGGGACAGGGTTGAACTATGGCTACACCTTC
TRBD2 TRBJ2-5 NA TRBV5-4 CASSFPWGVAGGASQETQYF TGTGCCAGCAGCTTCCCCTGGGGGGTAGCGGGAGGTGCATCCCAAGAGACCCAGTACTTC
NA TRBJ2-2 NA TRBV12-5 CASGPQGTNTGELFF TGTGCTAGTGGTCCTCAGGGGACGAACACCGGGGAGCTGTTTTTT
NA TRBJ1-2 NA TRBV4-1 CASSQGEQGRYGYTF TGCGCCAGCAGCCAAGGAGAACAGGGTCGCTATGGCTACACCTTC
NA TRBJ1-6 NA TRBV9 CASSGRAGNSPLHF TGTGCCAGCAGCGGCAGGGCGGGGAATTCACCCCTCCACTTT
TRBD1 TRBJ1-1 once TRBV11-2 CASSPRRGPRNTEAFF TGTGCCAGCAGCCCTCGAAGGGGGCCAAGGAACACTGAAGCTTTCTTT
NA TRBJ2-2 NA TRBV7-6 CASSLVVQGLITGELFF TGTGCCAGCAGCTTAGTAGTCCAAGGACTAATCACCGGGGAGCTGTTTTTT
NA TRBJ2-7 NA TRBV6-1 CASSDVPLYEQYF TGTGCCAGCAGTGACGTACCCCTATACGAGCAGTACTTC
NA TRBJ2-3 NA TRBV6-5 CASSYSRIGDDTQYF TGTGCCAGCAGTTACTCGAGGATCGGGGACGATACGCAGTATTTT
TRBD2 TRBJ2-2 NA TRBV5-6 CASSFELAVRAGELFF TGTGCCAGCAGCTTCGAACTAGCGGTCAGGGCCGGGGAGCTGTTTTTT
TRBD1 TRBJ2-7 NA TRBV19 CASSPGTGSHYEQYF TGTGCCAGTAGTCCCGGGACAGGATCCCACTACGAGCAGTACTTC
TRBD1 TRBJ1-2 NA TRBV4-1 CASSPSGGASYGYTF TGCGCCAGCAGCCCTTCAGGGGGGGCCTCCTATGGCTACACCTTC
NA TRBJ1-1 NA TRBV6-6 CASNTEVKNTEAFF TGTGCCAGCAATACGGAAGTGAAGAACACTGAAGCTTTCTTT
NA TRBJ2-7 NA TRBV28 CASSLDNYEQYF TGTGCCAGCAGTTTGGACAACTACGAGCAGTACTTC
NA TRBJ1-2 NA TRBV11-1 CASSTHGLDGYTF TGTGCCAGCAGCACACACGGACTGGATGGCTACACCTTC
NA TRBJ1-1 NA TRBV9 CASSVGEAEAFF TGTGCCAGCAGCGTAGGGGAGGCTGAAGCTTTCTTT
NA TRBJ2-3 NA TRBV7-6 CASSLGGTDTQYF TGTGCCAGCAGCTTAGGGGGGACAGATACGCAGTATTTT
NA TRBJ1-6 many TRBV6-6 CASSYRGSGHNSPLHF TGTGCCAGCAGTTACCGGGGTTCGGGGCATAATTCACCCCTCCACTTT
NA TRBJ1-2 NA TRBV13 CASRRESNYGYTF TGTGCCAGCAGAAGGGAATCTAACTATGGCTACACCTTC
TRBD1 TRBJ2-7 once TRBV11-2 CASSLNPRDRDFGEQYF TGTGCCAGCAGCTTAAACCCCCGGGACAGGGACTTTGGGGAGCAGTACTTC
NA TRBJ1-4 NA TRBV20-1 CSARGAEKLFF TGCAGTGCTAGAGGGGCCGAAAAACTGTTTTTT
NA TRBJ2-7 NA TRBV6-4 CASSDSAGSTYEQYF TGTGCCAGCAGTGACTCGGCAGGTTCAACCTACGAGCAGTACTTC
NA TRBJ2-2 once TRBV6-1 CASQGLYANTGELFF TGTGCCAGTCAGGGGCTATACGCGAACACCGGGGAGCTGTTTTTT
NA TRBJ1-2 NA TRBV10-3 CAIGAGSGYTF TGTGCCATTGGGGCCGGGTCTGGCTACACCTTC
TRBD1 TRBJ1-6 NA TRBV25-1 CASRGTGGSSYNSPLHF TGTGCCAGCAGGGGGACAGGGGGTAGTTCCTATAATTCACCCCTCCACTTT
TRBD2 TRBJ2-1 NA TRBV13 CASSYPLADYNEQFF TGTGCCAGCAGCTATCCCCTAGCGGACTACAATGAGCAGTTCTTC
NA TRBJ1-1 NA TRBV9 CASSQGTEAFF TGTGCCAGCAGTCAGGGCACTGAAGCTTTCTTT
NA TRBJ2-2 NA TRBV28 CASSLATGELFF TGTGCCAGCAGTTTAGCAACAGGGGAGCTGTTTTTT
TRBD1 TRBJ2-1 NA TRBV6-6 CASSYLRDSSNEQFF TGTGCCAGCAGTTACTTAAGGGACAGTTCAAATGAGCAGTTCTTC
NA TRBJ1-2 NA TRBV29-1 CSAGGDYGYTF TGCAGCGCCGGGGGAGACTATGGCTACACCTTC
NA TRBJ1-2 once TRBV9 CASSVNRETPTF TGTGCCAGCAGCGTTAACAGGGAAACCCCCACCTTC
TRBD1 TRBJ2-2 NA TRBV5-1 CASRTGGTSINPNTGELFF TGCGCCAGCAGGACAGGGGGCACGTCTATTAATCCGAACACCGGGGAGCTGTTTTTT
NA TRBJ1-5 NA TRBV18 CASSRGRGDSNQPQHF TGTGCCAGCTCACGTGGACGGGGGGATTCGAATCAGCCCCAGCATTTT
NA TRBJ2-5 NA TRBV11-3 CASSFLGAQETQYF TGTGCCAGCAGCTTCTTAGGGGCCCAAGAGACCCAGTACTTC
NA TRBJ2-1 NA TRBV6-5 CASRAGGRTNEQFF TGTGCCAGCCGCGCCGGGGGCAGAACCAATGAGCAGTTCTTC
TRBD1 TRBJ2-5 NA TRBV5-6 CASGSGTGRSGTQYF TGTGCCAGCGGATCCGGGACAGGGAGATCAGGGACCCAGTACTTC
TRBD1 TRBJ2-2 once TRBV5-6 CASSRDRGSNTGELFF TGTGCCAGCAGCCGGGACAGGGGATCGAACACCGGGGAGCTGTTTTTT
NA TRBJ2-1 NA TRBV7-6 CASGDGQPQHEQFF TGTGCCAGTGGAGATGGACAACCACAGCATGAGCAGTTCTTC
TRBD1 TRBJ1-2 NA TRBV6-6 CASSDTGTGHGYTF TGTGCCAGCAGCGACACCGGGACAGGGCACGGCTACACCTTC
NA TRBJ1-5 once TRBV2 CASSEAGYQPQHF TGTGCCAGCAGTGAGGCCGGCTATCAGCCCCAGCATTTT
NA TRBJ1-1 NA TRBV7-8 CASSIGVDTEAFF TGTGCCAGCAGCATAGGGGTGGACACTGAAGCTTTCTTT
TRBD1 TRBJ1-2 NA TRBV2 CASSEATGGGYGYTF TGTGCCAGCAGTGAAGCTACAGGGGGAGGGTATGGCTACACCTTC